The 13 T cell receptor beta chains given below trace back to one sample, sequenced in a study of T-cell reconstitution after alpha-beta-depleted transplantation in children. Library preparation (for TCRbeta) was performed with unique molecular identifiers. MiXCR, applied by TCRdb to the PCR reads, yields one record per CDR3 protein. The data contain about 980,000 distinct CDR3 sequences, roughly 29% of them singletons. This specimen was PBMCs, mostly from graft donor cells, taken 360 days after TCRalphabeta/CD19-depleted stem cell transplant. The source of these receptors is a boy younger than two who had a stem cell transplant for SCID, so the T cells may come from the graft donor.

This sequence joins TRBV24-1 and TRBJ2-3; the match to TRBD2 covers 9 bases. The V gene end was trimmed by 9 bases and the J gene end by 0 bases; junction bases not matched to a gene: 6. The CDR3 contains 15 residues. The germline V gene encodes CDR1 KGHDR and CDR2 SFDVKD. The chain's CDR3 is CATGSGGPSTDTQYF. Written as DNA, the CDR3 is TGTGCCACCGGAAGCGGGGGGCCTAGCACAGATACGCAGTATTTT.

This chain uses TRBV5-1 with TRBJ2-1, with a possible D match to TRBD2 (6 bases). The CDR3 has 15 residues. CDR1 and CDR2 from the germline V gene are SGHRS and YFSETQ. The V gene lost 0 bases and the J gene lost 7 bases, with 14 bases spanning the gap. As DNA, the CDR3 is TGCGCCAGCAGCTTGGCCCCGGGGGTGGGGAATGAGCAGTTCTTC. Amino acid sequence: CASSLAPGVGNEQFF.

The sample holds a few counts of this clonotype. This chain links TRBV20-1 with TRBJ2-1; D is unresolved. V lost 6 bases and J 6 bases, leaving 9 bases between the germline ends. Germline CDR1 reads DFQATT; CDR2 reads SNEGSKA (reference sequence). This CDR3 contains 11 residues. CDR3 sequence (DNA): TGCAGTGCCCGACTGGTCAATGAGCAGTTCTTC. Translated, it gives CSARLVNEQFF.

This clonotype came up a few times. The J gene is TRBJ2-7, the V gene TRBV12-3 or TRBV12-4; D uncertain. The CDR3 is 12 residues long. V lost 3 bases to trimming and J lost 6 bases, with 9 bases between them. CDR3 amino acids: CASSFALVEQYF. CDR3 nucleotides: TGTGCCAGCAGTTTCGCGCTCGTCGAGCAGTACTTC.

This rearrangement joins TRBV11-3 to TRBJ2-1; 7 nucleotides agree with TRBD2. Per germline, CDR1 SGHNT and CDR2 YENEEA. Trimming cost V 1 base and J 9 bases; bases outside gene matches: 9. The CDR3 is made up of 15 amino acids. The CDR3 is CASSLGMGGVVEQFF. The DNA for the CDR3 is TGTGCCAGCAGCTTAGGTATGGGAGGGGTGGTTGAGCAGTTCTTC.

V and J are TRBV4-2 and TRBJ2-7; D is unresolved. Trimming took 5 bases from V and 6 from J, leaving 14 bases between them. The CDR3 contains 13 residues. Per the germline V gene, CDR1 is LGHNA and CDR2 is YNFKEQ. The CDR3 DNA reads as TGTGCCAGCAGCGCAACACACAAATTCGAGCAGTACTTC. This codes for CASSATHKFEQYF.

V gene TRBV10-3 combines with J gene TRBJ2-3; D possibly corresponds to TRBD2 (5 bases). The germline V gene has CDR1 ENHRY and CDR2 SYGVKD. This CDR3 is built from 12 residues. The V and J ends lost 6 bases and 1 base respectively, with 5 bases between them. Written as DNA, the CDR3 is TGTGCCATCAGGGAGGGCACAGATACGCAGTATTTT. Translation: CAIREGTDTQYF.

The chain employs TRBV5-1 and TRBJ2-3; 11 bases match TRBD1. J was trimmed by 3 bases and V by 4 bases; bases with no gene match: 7. Germline V lookup: CDR1 SGHRS, CDR2 YFSETQ. The CDR3 covers 16 residues. CDR3 residues: CASSLGQGAKTDTQYF. In DNA, the CDR3 is TGCGCCAGCAGCCTCGGACAGGGGGCAAAAACAGATACGCAGTATTTT. The full variable domain, completed using reference TRBV5-1 and TRBJ2-3, is KAGVTQTPRYLIKTRGQQVTLSCSPISGHRSVSWYQQTPGQGLQFLFEYFSETQRNKGNFPGRFSGRQFSNSRSEMNVSTLELGDSALYLCASSLGQGAKTDTQYFGPGTRLTVL.

This chain joins TRBV20-1 and TRBJ2-7; TRBD2 aligns across 15 bases. There are 17 residues in the CDR3. V was clipped by 6 bases and J by 3 bases; unmatched bases: 12. Looked up from germline, CDR1 is DFQATT and CDR2 is SNEGSKA (reference sequence). The CDR3 DNA reads as TGCAGTGCACTATTACCCGGGACTAGCGGGGGGCTCTACGAGCAGTACTTC. Encoded protein: CSALLPGTSGGLYEQYF.

The rearrangement joins TRBV12-3 or TRBV12-4 to TRBJ2-3; no definite D call. V was pared by 1 base and J by 2 bases, with 10 bases between. The CDR3 consists of 15 residues. The CDR3 region has the DNA TGTGCCAGCAGTTTAGGGGTCTTGTCCACAGATACGCAGTATTTT. Translation: CASSLGVLSTDTQYF.

This clonotype was detected a few times. The rearrangement joins TRBV5-1 to TRBJ2-3; 7 bases match TRBD1. V was pared by 4 bases and J by 0 bases, with 8 bases of the junction left unmatched. Germline V CDR1 and CDR2: SGHRS, YFSETQ. The CDR3 consists of 16 residues. CDR3 coding DNA: TGCGCCAGCAGCCCCCGTTGGACAGGAAGCACAGATACGCAGTATTTT. Translated, it gives CASSPRWTGSTDTQYF.

At least ten counts were recorded for this clonotype. This chain uses TRBV6-2 or TRBV6-3 with TRBJ2-7, with TRBD2 as a possible D gene (7 bases). From germline, CDR1 is MNHEY and CDR2 SVGEGT. The CDR3 sequence is 16 residues long. V gave up 6 bases and J gave up 2 bases, with 20 bases separating them. The CDR3 nucleotides are TGTGCCAGCAGCAACTACCTTCGGGGGGCTCCCTACGAGCAGTACTTC. As protein: CASSNYLRGAPYEQYF.

This clonotype has a handful of counts. V and J are TRBV20-1 and TRBJ2-5; D gene unclear. V was trimmed by 4 bases and J by 0 bases, leaving 12 bases between them. Per the germline V gene, CDR1 is DFQATT and CDR2 is SNEGSKA (reference sequence). The CDR3 is 14 residues long. CDR3 sequence (DNA): TGCAGTGCTATAAGCTGGGGTCACCAAGAGACCCAGTACTTC. Its protein is CSAISWGHQETQYF.